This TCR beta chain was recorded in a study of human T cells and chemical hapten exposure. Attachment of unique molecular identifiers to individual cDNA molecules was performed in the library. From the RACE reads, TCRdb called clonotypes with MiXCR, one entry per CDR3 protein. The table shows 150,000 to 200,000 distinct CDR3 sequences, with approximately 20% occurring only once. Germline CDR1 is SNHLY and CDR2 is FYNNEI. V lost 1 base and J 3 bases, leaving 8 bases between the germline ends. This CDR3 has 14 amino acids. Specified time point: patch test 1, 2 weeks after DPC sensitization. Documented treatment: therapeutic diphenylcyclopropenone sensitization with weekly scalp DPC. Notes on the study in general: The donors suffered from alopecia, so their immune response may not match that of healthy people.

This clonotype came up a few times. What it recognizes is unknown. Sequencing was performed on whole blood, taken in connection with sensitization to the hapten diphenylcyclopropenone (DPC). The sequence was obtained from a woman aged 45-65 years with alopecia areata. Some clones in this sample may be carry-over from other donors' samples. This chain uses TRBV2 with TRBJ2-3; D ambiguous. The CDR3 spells CASSEDEQTDTQYF. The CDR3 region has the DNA TGTGCCAGCAGTGAAGATGAACAGACAGATACGCAGTATTTT.